This TCR beta chain is drawn from a study of blood T cell repertoires in COVID-19. About the study: Spain, Italy and the United States supplied samples that represented acute and convalescent COVID-19.

The CDR3 totals 13 residues. Germline-derived CDR1 and CDR2 are SGHTS and YDEGEE. Trimming took 0 bases from V and 6 from J, leaving 6 bases between them. Some clones are missing from TCRdb's copy, which holds only in-frame ones; the method was immunoSEQ multiplex PCR. The repertoire holds around 99,000 clones, with around 81% as singletons. Sequences were obtained from peripheral blood. This rearrangement joins TRBV5-8 to TRBJ1-4; D remains ambiguous. The receptor was isolated from a man in his fifties or sixties who had recovered from COVID-19. In DNA, the CDR3 is TGTGCCAGCAGCTTGGCCGGGGATGAAAAACTGTTTTTT. Protein product: CASSLAGDEKLFF. Looking up the rest from reference TRBV5-8 and TRBJ1-4 gives the full variable domain: EAGVTQSPTHLIKTRGQQATLRCSPISGHTSVYWYQQALGLGLQFLLWYDEGEERNRGNFPPRFSGRQFPNYSSELNVNALELEDSALYLCASSLAGDEKLFFGSGTQLSVL.